This TCR beta chain was captured in a study of cytomegalovirus exposure and HLA in healthy donors. Looked up from germline, CDR1 is MGHRA and CDR2 is YSYEKL. The CDR3 has 14 amino acids. With 4 bases clipped from V and 7 bases from J, the junction kept 8 bases outside the gene matches. Clones were sequenced by immunoSEQ multiplex PCR, and TCRdb holds only the in-frame ones, with some missing. The sample yields 100,000 to 150,000 clones, 89% seen once. This chain uses TRBV4-1 with TRBJ1-2; 8 nucleotides agree with TRBD1. The origin of this receptor is a woman between 18 and 29 years old in good health and CMV-seronegative. Material for sequencing was PBMCs. CDR3 sequence reads: CASSPTRDRGGYTF. CDR3 in DNA: TGCGCCAGCAGCCCAACCCGAGACAGGGGTGGCTACACCTTC.